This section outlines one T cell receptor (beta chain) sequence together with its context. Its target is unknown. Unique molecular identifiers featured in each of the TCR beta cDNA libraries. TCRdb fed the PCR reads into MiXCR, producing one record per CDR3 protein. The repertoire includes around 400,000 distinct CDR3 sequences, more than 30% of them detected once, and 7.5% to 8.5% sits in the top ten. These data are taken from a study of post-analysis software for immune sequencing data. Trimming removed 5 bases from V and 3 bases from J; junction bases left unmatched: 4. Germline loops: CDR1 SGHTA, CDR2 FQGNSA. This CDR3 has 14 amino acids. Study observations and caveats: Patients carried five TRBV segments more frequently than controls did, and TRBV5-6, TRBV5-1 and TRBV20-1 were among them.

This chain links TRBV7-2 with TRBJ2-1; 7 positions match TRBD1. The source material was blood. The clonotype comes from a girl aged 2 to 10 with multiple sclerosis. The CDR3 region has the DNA TGTGCCAGCAGCCCGCGGACAGGCTACAATGAGCAGTTCTTC. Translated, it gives CASSPRTGYNEQFF.